This entry lists 2 T cell receptor beta chains sequenced from one sample in a study of cytomegalovirus exposure and HLA in healthy donors (dated by TCRdb to the late 2010s). The method was the immunoSEQ multiplex PCR assay. For the multiplex PCR, a mixture combining 60 forward primers for TCR Vbeta segments and 13 reverse primers for TCR Jbeta segments was used. What TCRdb holds here is the immuneACCESS table cut down to in-frame rearrangements. Part of the clones is not present; checked against another copy, under half of the missing clones reflect an unresolved V gene, and the others are unexplained. Recorded for this sample are 130,000 to 150,000 clones; approximately 79% of them occurred a single time. The ten largest account for roughly 4% of the sample. Sequenced input: PBMCs. These TCRs come from a man between 18 and 29 years old in good health and CMV-seropositive.

V and J are TRBV27 and TRBJ2-2, with D possibly TRBD1 on 5 matching bases. The V end was cut by 2 bases, the J end by 6 bases, with 13 bases between. Germline assignment: CDR1 MNHEY and CDR2 SMNVEV (reference sequence). CDR3 length equals 15 residues. The CDR3 DNA sequence: TGTGCCAGCAGTTTAATGGGGCTAGTACCCGGGGAGCTGTTTTTT. Protein sequence: CASSLMGLVPGELFF.

The chain couples TRBV4-3 to TRBJ1-5, with a possible D match to TRBD1 (5 bases). V was clipped by 0 bases and J by 6 bases, with 12 bases between them. The germline CDR1 and CDR2 sequences are LGHNA and YSLEER. This CDR3 is built from 15 residues. The CDR3 region is CASSQDRVGPQPQHF. CDR3 nucleotide sequence: TGCGCCAGCAGCCAAGACCGGGTGGGGCCTCAGCCCCAGCATTTT.